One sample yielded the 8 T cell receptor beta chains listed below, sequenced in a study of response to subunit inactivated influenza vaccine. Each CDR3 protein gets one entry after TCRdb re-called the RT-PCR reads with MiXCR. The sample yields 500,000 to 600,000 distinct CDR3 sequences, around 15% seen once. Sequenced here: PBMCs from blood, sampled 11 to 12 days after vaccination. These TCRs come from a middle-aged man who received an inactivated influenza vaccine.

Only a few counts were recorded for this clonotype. The CDR3 loop reads CASSLWDGSNQPQHF. The CDR3, as DNA: TGTGCCAGCAGCCTATGGGACGGTAGCAATCAGCCCCAGCATTTT. The V gene is TRBV5-5, the J gene TRBJ1-5; tentative D call: TRBD1 (5 bases). Trimming took 4 bases from V and 0 from J, leaving 11 bases between them. Germline loops: CDR1 SGHKS, CDR2 YYEKEE (reference sequence). CDR3 length: 15 amino acids.

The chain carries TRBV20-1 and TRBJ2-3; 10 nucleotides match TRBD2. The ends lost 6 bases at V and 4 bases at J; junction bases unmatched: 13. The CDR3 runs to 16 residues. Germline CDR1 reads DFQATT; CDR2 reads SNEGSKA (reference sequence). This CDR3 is CSASLGLAGVADTQYF. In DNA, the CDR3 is TGCAGTGCCTCCCTGGGGCTAGCGGGGGTCGCAGATACGCAGTATTTT.

CDR3 in amino acids: CATSDRFSRDEQFF. In DNA form, the CDR3 reads TGTGCCACCAGTGACAGGTTTTCTAGGGATGAGCAGTTCTTC. The chain is built from TRBV24-1 and TRBJ2-1; D remains unclear. The CDR3 is 14 residues long. Germline CDR1 and CDR2: KGHDR and SFDVKD. Trimming removed 4 bases at V and 8 bases at J, with 14 bases between.

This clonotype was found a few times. CDR3 DNA sequence: TGTGCCACCAGCGAGAGGCGCTCAACCACAGATACGCAGTATTTT. Residues: CATSERRSTTDTQYF. The V gene is TRBV15, the J gene TRBJ2-3; D gene ambiguous. Trimming pared 5 bases from V and 2 bases from J, leaving 14 bases between. CDR1 is LNHNV and CDR2 is YYDKDF in the germline V gene (reference sequence). This CDR3 comprises 15 residues.

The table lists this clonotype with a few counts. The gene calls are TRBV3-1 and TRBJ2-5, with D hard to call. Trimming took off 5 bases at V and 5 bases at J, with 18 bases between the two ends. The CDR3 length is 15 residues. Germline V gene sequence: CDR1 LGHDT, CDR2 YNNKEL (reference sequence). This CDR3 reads CASSKRTGRQETQYF. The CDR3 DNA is TGTGCCAGCAGCAAAAGGACGGGTCGTCAGGAGACCCAGTACTTC.

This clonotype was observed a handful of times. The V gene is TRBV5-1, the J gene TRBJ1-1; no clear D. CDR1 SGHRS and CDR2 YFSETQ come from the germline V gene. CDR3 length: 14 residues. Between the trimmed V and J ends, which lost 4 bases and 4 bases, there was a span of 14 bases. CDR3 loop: CASSPYSSSTEAFF. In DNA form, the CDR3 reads TGCGCCAGCAGCCCCTACAGTTCCAGCACTGAAGCTTTCTTT.

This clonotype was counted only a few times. CDR3 loop: CSARETGKGRNEQFF. The CDR3 DNA sequence: TGCAGTGCTAGAGAAACAGGGAAGGGACGCAATGAGCAGTTCTTC. V gene TRBV20-1 combines with J gene TRBJ2-1, with D maybe TRBD1 (6 bases). Germline-derived CDR1 and CDR2 are DFQATT and SNEGSKA (reference sequence). The CDR3 extends over 15 amino acids. V lost 0 bases and J 6 bases, leaving 15 bases between the germline ends.

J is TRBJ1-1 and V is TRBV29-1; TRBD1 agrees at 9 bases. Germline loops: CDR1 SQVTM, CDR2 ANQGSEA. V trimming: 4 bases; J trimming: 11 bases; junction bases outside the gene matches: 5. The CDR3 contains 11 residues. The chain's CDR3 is CSVAGDRAAFF. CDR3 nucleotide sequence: TGCAGCGTTGCTGGGGACAGGGCCGCTTTCTTT.